A selection of T cell receptor beta chains follows, all from one sample in a study of T cells in Graves' hyperthyroidism and ophthalmopathy. TCRdb fed the multiplex PCR reads into MiXCR, producing one record per CDR3 protein. The sample contains around 360,000 distinct CDR3 sequences, roughly 15% of which appear only once. The sample taken for sequencing was blood. The source is a woman aged 60-70 years with Graves' ophthalmopathy. The CDR3 runs from the conserved cysteine through the conserved F or W. Fields, in order: D gene, J gene, V gene, clone size, CDR3 protein, CDR3 DNA. The D gene is left open where the match is weak. Only some rows state a clone size, as once, few, many or a class for expanded clones.

>-|TRBJ2-2|TRBV28|few
CASSLFGRSVTGELFF
TGTGCCAGCAGTTTATTTGGCCGTTCGGTAACCGGGGAGCTGTTTTTT
>-|TRBJ2-6|TRBV28|-
CASSLFARRPGANVLTF
TGTGCCAGCAGTTTATTCGCCCGGCGCCCTGGGGCCAACGTCCTGACTTTC
>-|TRBJ1-1|TRBV5-1|-
CASSWDGQTEAFF
TGTGCCAGCAGCTGGGATGGACAGACTGAAGCTTTCTTT
>-|TRBJ2-1|TRBV5-1|many
CASSIGGRLGQFF
TGCGCCAGCAGCATCGGGGGACGGCTGGGGCAGTTCTTC
>-|TRBJ1-3|TRBV19|many
CASSSQPSSGNTIYF
TGTGCCAGTAGTTCACAGCCTTCCTCTGGAAACACCATATATTTT
>TRBD2|TRBJ2-1|TRBV11-2|-
CASSLRGMSGSSYNEQFF
TGTGCCAGCAGCTTAAGGGGGATGAGCGGGAGCTCCTACAATGAGCAGTTCTTC
>-|TRBJ1-1|TRBV11-2|few
CASSSALRTEAFF
TGTGCCAGCAGCTCCGCCCTTCGCACTGAAGCTTTCTTT
>-|TRBJ1-1|TRBV5-1|few
CTSSRHGVNTEAFF
TGCACCAGCAGCAGGCACGGAGTGAACACTGAAGCTTTCTTT
>TRBD1|TRBJ1-3|TRBV6-1|many
CASSTGTDSGNTIYF
TGTGCCAGCAGTACCGGGACAGACTCTGGAAACACCATATATTTT
>TRBD2|TRBJ2-7|TRBV28|many
CASGTSGFYEQYF
TGTGCCAGCGGGACTAGCGGGTTCTACGAGCAGTACTTC
>-|TRBJ1-1|TRBV6-1|many
CASRSGGLDTEAFF
TGTGCCAGCAGGAGCGGGGGCCTGGACACTGAAGCTTTCTTT
>-|TRBJ1-6|TRBV3-1|many
CASSQVGHYNSPLHF
TGTGCCAGCAGCCAGGTGGGACACTATAATTCACCCCTCCACTTT
>-|TRBJ1-1|TRBV7-3|many
CASSTDGRPNTEAFF
TGTGCCAGCAGCACGGACGGGAGACCGAACACTGAAGCTTTCTTT
>-|TRBJ1-6|TRBV5-1|few
CASSPETVNSPLHF
TGCGCCAGCAGCCCCGAGACGGTTAATTCACCCCTCCACTTT
>-|TRBJ2-1|TRBV12-3/TRBV12-4|many
CASSGQGGYNEQFF
TGTGCCAGCAGTGGCCAGGGTGGCTACAATGAGCAGTTCTTC
>TRBD2|TRBJ2-1|TRBV19|-
CASSLTGTSGARLNEQFF
TGTGCCAGTAGCTTAACCGGGACTAGCGGGGCGAGGCTTAATGAGCAGTTCTTC
>TRBD1|TRBJ1-1|TRBV3-1|many
CASRDRGKGTEAFF
TGTGCCAGCAGAGACAGGGGGAAGGGGACTGAAGCTTTCTTT
>TRBD2|TRBJ2-3|TRBV24-1|-
CATSETGTSGEVDTQYF
TGTGCCACCAGTGAGACGGGGACTAGCGGGGAAGTAGATACGCAGTATTTT
>TRBD1|TRBJ1-1|TRBV2|many
CASSDLGFPGTGTSRGSRTEAFF
TGTGCCAGCAGTGATCTGGGGTTTCCCGGGACAGGGACGAGCCGGGGGTCTCGCACTGAAGCTTTCTTT
>-|TRBJ1-3|TRBV5-6|-
CASSLPLSGNTIYF
TGTGCCAGCAGCTTGCCTCTCTCTGGAAACACCATATATTTT
>TRBD2|TRBJ2-2|TRBV7-9|few
CASSSSGGRVSRELFF
TGTGCCAGCAGCTCGTCCGGCGGGAGGGTTTCCCGGGAGCTGTTTTTT
>-|TRBJ1-2|TRBV3-1|many
CASSQDPQGWYGYTF
TGTGCCAGCAGCCAAGATCCCCAGGGGTGGTATGGCTACACCTTC
>-|TRBJ1-5|TRBV12-3/TRBV12-4|many
CASSLRPLGRGGSNQPQHF
TGTGCCAGCAGTTTACGCCCCTTGGGCAGGGGAGGGAGCAATCAGCCCCAGCATTTT
>-|TRBJ2-1|TRBV18|many
CASSTLADSSYNEQFF
TGTGCCAGCTCTACCTTGGCGGACAGCTCCTACAATGAGCAGTTCTTC
>-|TRBJ1-2|TRBV19|few
CASSPAQQHFYGYTF
TGTGCCAGTAGTCCCGCCCAACAGCATTTCTATGGCTACACCTTC
>TRBD1|TRBJ2-3|TRBV7-9|many
CASSPGTGSKFTDTQYF
TGTGCCAGCAGCCCAGGGACAGGGTCGAAATTCACAGATACGCAGTATTTT
>-|TRBJ1-1|TRBV6-1|-
CASGKQSTEAFF
TGTGCCAGCGGAAAACAGAGTACTGAAGCTTTCTTT
>-|TRBJ2-5|TRBV5-1|many
CASSLVGRQETQYF
TGCGCCAGCAGCTTGGTCGGTAGGCAAGAGACCCAGTACTTC
>TRBD2|TRBJ2-2|TRBV19|once
CAGSRLADTGELFF
TGTGCCGGTAGTAGGCTAGCGGACACCGGGGAGCTGTTTTTT
>-|TRBJ1-2|TRBV6-1|many
CASSEDVSLGSGYTF
TGTGCCAGCAGTGAAGACGTCTCTCTAGGCTCTGGCTACACCTTC
>-|TRBJ1-3|TRBV5-8|-
CASSFQGHSGNTIYF
TGTGCCAGCAGCTTTCAGGGCCACTCTGGAAACACCATATATTTT
>TRBD2|TRBJ2-7|TRBV4-1|-
CASSQRRGAYEQYF
TGCGCCAGCAGCCAAAGGCGGGGGGCCTACGAGCAGTACTTC
>TRBD2|TRBJ2-1|TRBV28|many
CASSTQQRGEYNEQFF
TGTGCCAGCAGTACCCAGCAGCGGGGGGAATACAATGAGCAGTTCTTC
>-|TRBJ2-5|TRBV12-3/TRBV12-4|many
CASSLGRRGETQYF
TGTGCCAGCAGTTTGGGTAGGAGGGGGGAGACCCAGTACTTC
>TRBD2|TRBJ2-7|TRBV4-1|few
CASSLHGTSFDEQYF
TGCGCCAGCAGCCTGCACGGGACTAGTTTCGACGAGCAGTACTTC
>-|TRBJ2-5|TRBV20-1|-
CSARDLAPGTQYF
TGCAGTGCTAGAGATTTGGCCCCCGGGACCCAGTACTTC
>TRBD2|TRBJ2-2|TRBV2|few
CASLAGGPTGELFF
TGTGCCAGCCTAGCGGGAGGTCCCACCGGGGAGCTGTTTTTT
>-|TRBJ1-5|TRBV28|-
CASSPTVGQPQHF
TGTGCCAGCAGTCCTACAGTGGGGCAGCCCCAGCATTTT
>TRBD1|TRBJ2-7|TRBV28|-
CASSSPGTGGTYEQYF
TGTGCCAGCAGTTCGCCCGGGACAGGGGGAACCTACGAGCAGTACTTC
>TRBD1|TRBJ2-3|TRBV5-1|-
CASRAERGLTDTQYF
TGCGCCAGCAGGGCCGAAAGGGGGCTCACAGATACGCAGTATTTT